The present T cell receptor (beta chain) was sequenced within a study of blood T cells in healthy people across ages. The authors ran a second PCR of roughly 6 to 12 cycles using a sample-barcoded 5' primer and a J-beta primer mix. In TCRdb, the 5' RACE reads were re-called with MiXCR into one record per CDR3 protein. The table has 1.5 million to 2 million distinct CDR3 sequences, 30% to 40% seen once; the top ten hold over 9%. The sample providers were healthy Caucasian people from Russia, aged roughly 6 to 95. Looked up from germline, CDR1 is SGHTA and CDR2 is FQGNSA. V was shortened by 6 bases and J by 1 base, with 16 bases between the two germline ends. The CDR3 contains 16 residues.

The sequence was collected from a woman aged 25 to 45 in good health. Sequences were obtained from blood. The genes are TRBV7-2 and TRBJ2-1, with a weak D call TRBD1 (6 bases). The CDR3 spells CASRTVKGDSYNEQFF. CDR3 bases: TGTGCCAGCAGAACCGTTAAGGGGGATTCCTACAATGAGCAGTTCTTC. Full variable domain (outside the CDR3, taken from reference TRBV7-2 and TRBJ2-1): GAGVSQSPSNKVTEKGKDVELRCDPISGHTALYWYRQSLGQGLEFLIYFQGNSAPDKSGLPSDRFSAERTGGSVSTLTIQRTQQEDSAVYLCASRTVKGDSYNEQFFGPGTRLTVL.